This is a list of T cell receptor beta chains from one sample in a study of blood T cell repertoires in COVID-19. The protocol was immunoSEQ multiplex PCR, while the TCRdb copy is restricted to in-frame clones and leaves out a portion. The top ten clones hold about 8% of a sample with about 190,000 clones, roughly 82% of them seen once. The sequenced sample consisted of peripheral blood. Receptor source: a woman aged 55 to 70 with COVID-19, enrolled during active disease. Each CDR3 is given with its conserved first and last residue. Fields, in order: clone size, V gene, D gene, J gene, CDR3 DNA, CDR3 protein. A D gene is named only where the DNA matches it firmly. Expanded clones get a size class; other rows say once, few or many, or leave the size out.

abundance: -
v_gene: TRBV5-6
d_gene: -
j_gene: TRBJ1-3
CDR3nt: TGTGCCAGCAGCTCCTTACAGGGTTTCACCATATATTTT
CDR3aa: CASSSLQGFTIYF

abundance: -
v_gene: TRBV2
d_gene: -
j_gene: TRBJ1-5
CDR3nt: TGTGCCAGCAGTGTGCAAGAGAATCAGCCCCAGCATTTT
CDR3aa: CASSVQENQPQHF

abundance: -
v_gene: TRBV2
d_gene: TRBD1
j_gene: TRBJ1-2
CDR3nt: TGTGCCAGCTCCACTCAGGGGGGTAACTATGGCTACACCTTC
CDR3aa: CASSTQGGNYGYTF

abundance: -
v_gene: TRBV7-9
d_gene: -
j_gene: TRBJ1-4
CDR3nt: TGTGCCAGCAGCCCACCGCGGCGGGGGCGAGATTCCGAAAAACTGTTTTTT
CDR3aa: CASSPPRRGRDSEKLFF

abundance: many
v_gene: TRBV5-1
d_gene: TRBD2
j_gene: TRBJ2-1
CDR3nt: TGCGCCAGCACGGCTAGCGGGGATGTCTCCTACAATGAGCAGTTCTTC
CDR3aa: CASTASGDVSYNEQFF

abundance: -
v_gene: TRBV29-1
d_gene: TRBD1
j_gene: TRBJ2-1
CDR3nt: TGCAGCGCCCGGGACAGGGGGGCCTACAATGAGCAGTTCTTC
CDR3aa: CSARDRGAYNEQFF

abundance: -
v_gene: TRBV5-5
d_gene: -
j_gene: TRBJ1-2
CDR3nt: TGTGCCAGCAGCTTGCGGGGGGAGGCCTATGGCTACACCTTC
CDR3aa: CASSLRGEAYGYTF

abundance: -
v_gene: TRBV5-6
d_gene: -
j_gene: TRBJ2-3
CDR3nt: TGTGCCAGCAGCTTGCTCTCCACAGATACGCAGTATTTT
CDR3aa: CASSLLSTDTQYF

abundance: -
v_gene: TRBV21-1
d_gene: -
j_gene: TRBJ2-2
CDR3nt: TGTGCCAGCAGCAAAGGCGAGACAGGGGGCAAGAGGAACACCGGGGAGCTGTTTTTT
CDR3aa: CASSKGETGGKRNTGELFF

abundance: -
v_gene: TRBV5-1
d_gene: -
j_gene: TRBJ2-3
CDR3nt: TGCGCCAGCAGCTTGCAGGGGGGCGGAGTAGATACGCAGTATTTT
CDR3aa: CASSLQGGGVDTQYF

abundance: -
v_gene: TRBV2
d_gene: TRBD1
j_gene: TRBJ1-1
CDR3nt: TGTGCCAGCACCCGTCAAGGACAGGGGTCACAATGGGGGGTGAACACTGAAGCTTTCTTT
CDR3aa: CASTRQGQGSQWGVNTEAFF

abundance: -
v_gene: TRBV7-9
d_gene: -
j_gene: TRBJ2-7
CDR3nt: TGTGCCAGCAGCTTAAGTCAGGTGAGCTCCTACGAGCAGTACTTC
CDR3aa: CASSLSQVSSYEQYF

abundance: once
v_gene: TRBV19
d_gene: -
j_gene: TRBJ1-5
CDR3nt: TGTGCCAGTAGTATATCGTGGGACACCCTCGGGAGCAATCAGCCCCAGCATTTT
CDR3aa: CASSISWDTLGSNQPQHF

abundance: -
v_gene: TRBV7-9
d_gene: -
j_gene: TRBJ2-5
CDR3nt: TGTGCCAGCAGCTGGAGGGAGACCCAGTACTTC
CDR3aa: CASSWRETQYF

abundance: -
v_gene: TRBV4-1
d_gene: -
j_gene: TRBJ2-1
CDR3nt: TGCGCCAGCAGCCAAGGGGAGTCGGCGTGGAATGAGCAGTTCTTC
CDR3aa: CASSQGESAWNEQFF

abundance: -
v_gene: TRBV9
d_gene: TRBD2
j_gene: TRBJ2-1
CDR3nt: TGTGCCAGCAGCGCCCAAACTAGCGGGCAATACAATGAGCAGTTCTTC
CDR3aa: CASSAQTSGQYNEQFF

abundance: -
v_gene: TRBV19
d_gene: TRBD1
j_gene: TRBJ1-2
CDR3nt: TGTGCCAGTAGCAGGGACAGTCACTTAGCTAACTATGGCTACACCTTC
CDR3aa: CASSRDSHLANYGYTF

abundance: -
v_gene: TRBV6-1
d_gene: -
j_gene: TRBJ1-1
CDR3nt: TGTGCCAGCAGTGAACGATACGGGAGTGAAGCTTTCTTT
CDR3aa: CASSERYGSEAFF

abundance: -
v_gene: TRBV7-2
d_gene: -
j_gene: TRBJ2-7
CDR3nt: TGTGCCAGCAGCTTAGCTTCTAGCGCCTCCTACGAGCAGTACTTC
CDR3aa: CASSLASSASYEQYF

abundance: -
v_gene: TRBV12-3/TRBV12-4
d_gene: -
j_gene: TRBJ2-3
CDR3nt: TGTGCCAGCAGTCTAACGAGCACAGATACGCAGTATTTT
CDR3aa: CASSLTSTDTQYF

abundance: many
v_gene: TRBV3-1/TRBV3-2
d_gene: -
j_gene: TRBJ2-2
CDR3nt: TGTGCCAGCAGCCATCTTAGTCGTGACACCGGGGAGCTGTTTTTT
CDR3aa: CASSHLSRDTGELFF

abundance: once
v_gene: TRBV27
d_gene: TRBD1
j_gene: TRBJ1-6
CDR3nt: TGTGCCAGCAGTCCCAATAGGGGACAGGGGGTTTCACCCCTCCACTTT
CDR3aa: CASSPNRGQGVSPLHF

abundance: -
v_gene: TRBV7-9
d_gene: -
j_gene: TRBJ1-6
CDR3nt: TGTGCCAGCAGCTTCGAGGGAGGTTCACCCCTCCACTTT
CDR3aa: CASSFEGGSPLHF

abundance: -
v_gene: TRBV7-2
d_gene: TRBD2
j_gene: TRBJ2-1
CDR3nt: TGTGCCAGCAGCTCCCGACTAGCGGGGGCCACCTACAATGAGCAGTTCTTC
CDR3aa: CASSSRLAGATYNEQFF

abundance: many
v_gene: TRBV7-9
d_gene: -
j_gene: TRBJ2-1
CDR3nt: TGTGCCAGCAGCTTAGGAGTTGGGGATAGGGGCCGCAATGAGCAGTTCTTC
CDR3aa: CASSLGVGDRGRNEQFF

abundance: once
v_gene: TRBV19
d_gene: -
j_gene: TRBJ1-1
CDR3nt: TGTGCCAGTAGTCTCAGGCGAGGGTTGACTGAAGCTTTCTTT
CDR3aa: CASSLRRGLTEAFF

abundance: -
v_gene: TRBV20-1
d_gene: TRBD2
j_gene: TRBJ2-3
CDR3nt: TGCAGTGCTAGTATCGACGCGGGAGGCGATACGCAGTATTTT
CDR3aa: CSASIDAGGDTQYF

abundance: -
v_gene: TRBV28
d_gene: -
j_gene: TRBJ1-1
CDR3nt: TGTGCCAGCAGTTTATCCCCTGTAGGAACATGGGGGCGAAAAACTGAAGCTTTCTTT
CDR3aa: CASSLSPVGTWGRKTEAFF

abundance: few
v_gene: TRBV7-8
d_gene: TRBD2
j_gene: TRBJ2-3
CDR3nt: TGTGCCAGCAGCTTAGTAGGTGGTCTAGCGGGGGGTTATACAGATACGCAGTATTTT
CDR3aa: CASSLVGGLAGGYTDTQYF

abundance: -
v_gene: TRBV2
d_gene: TRBD2
j_gene: TRBJ2-1
CDR3nt: TGTGCCAGCAGTTACGGCCTGAGCGGGAGGGCCCCTGAGCAGTTCTTC
CDR3aa: CASSYGLSGRAPEQFF

abundance: few
v_gene: TRBV18
d_gene: TRBD1
j_gene: TRBJ1-1
CDR3nt: TGTGCCAGCTCACCATTACCAGGGGGAGCAGCTTTCTTT
CDR3aa: CASSPLPGGAAFF

abundance: -
v_gene: TRBV7-3
d_gene: -
j_gene: TRBJ2-2
CDR3nt: TGTGCCAGCAGCTTATCCGGGGTTAACACCGGGGAGCTGTTTTTT
CDR3aa: CASSLSGVNTGELFF

abundance: -
v_gene: TRBV10-2
d_gene: -
j_gene: TRBJ1-2
CDR3nt: TGCGCCAGCAGTGAGTCGAGACAGTTCTATGGCTACACCTTC
CDR3aa: CASSESRQFYGYTF

abundance: -
v_gene: TRBV6-5
d_gene: -
j_gene: TRBJ1-6
CDR3nt: TGTGCCAGCAGTTACTCGGGCCAATCCCTCCACTTT
CDR3aa: CASSYSGQSLHF

abundance: -
v_gene: TRBV4-1
d_gene: -
j_gene: TRBJ1-3
CDR3nt: TGCGCCAGCAGCCGGATCGGGGGCTCTGGAAACACCATATATTTT
CDR3aa: CASSRIGGSGNTIYF

abundance: -
v_gene: TRBV3-1/TRBV3-2
d_gene: TRBD1
j_gene: TRBJ1-1
CDR3nt: TGTGCCAGCAGCCAATGGACAGGGGCCACTGAAGCTTTCTTT
CDR3aa: CASSQWTGATEAFF

abundance: -
v_gene: TRBV5-4
d_gene: TRBD1
j_gene: TRBJ1-3
CDR3nt: TGTGCCAGCAGCTTACAGGGGGCCTTATCTGGAAACACCATATATTTT
CDR3aa: CASSLQGALSGNTIYF

abundance: -
v_gene: TRBV18
d_gene: TRBD1
j_gene: TRBJ1-2
CDR3nt: TGTGCCAGCTCACCAAACCGACAGGGAACGGGCGGCTACACCTTC
CDR3aa: CASSPNRQGTGGYTF

abundance: -
v_gene: TRBV18
d_gene: -
j_gene: TRBJ2-3
CDR3nt: TGTGCCAGCTCACCATCCGTCAGGGCTAATACGCAGTATTTT
CDR3aa: CASSPSVRANTQYF

abundance: once
v_gene: TRBV28
d_gene: TRBD2
j_gene: TRBJ2-3
CDR3nt: TGTGCCAGCAGTCCCCCCCGGGGGGGCCGAGATACGCAGTATTTT
CDR3aa: CASSPPRGGRDTQYF

abundance: many
v_gene: TRBV25-1
d_gene: TRBD1
j_gene: TRBJ1-2
CDR3nt: TGTGCCAGCAGTGAATCGCGGGGACAGGGGGATGACTATGGCTACACCTTC
CDR3aa: CASSESRGQGDDYGYTF

abundance: -
v_gene: TRBV21-1
d_gene: -
j_gene: TRBJ2-1
CDR3nt: TGTGCCAGCATCTTAACGGGACTAGCGGACCCGAGCTCCTACAATGAGCAGTTCTTC
CDR3aa: CASILTGLADPSSYNEQFF

abundance: -
v_gene: TRBV5-1
d_gene: TRBD2
j_gene: TRBJ2-7
CDR3nt: TGCGCCAGCAGCCCCACTGGCGGGAGCCCCTACGAGCAGTACTTC
CDR3aa: CASSPTGGSPYEQYF

abundance: -
v_gene: TRBV7-2
d_gene: -
j_gene: TRBJ2-4
CDR3nt: TGTGCCAGCAGCTTAACCCCAGTGGGGGGAAGTGAGAACTTC
CDR3aa: CASSLTPVGGSENF

abundance: -
v_gene: TRBV11-3
d_gene: -
j_gene: TRBJ2-1
CDR3nt: TGTGCCAGCAGCCCCCACGGGGGATACAATGAGCAGTTCTTC
CDR3aa: CASSPHGGYNEQFF

abundance: -
v_gene: TRBV28
d_gene: TRBD1
j_gene: TRBJ1-1
CDR3nt: TGTGCCAGCAGTTCATCCGGGACAGAGAGCACTGAAGCTTTCTTT
CDR3aa: CASSSSGTESTEAFF

abundance: many
v_gene: TRBV7-9
d_gene: TRBD1
j_gene: TRBJ1-2
CDR3nt: TGTGCCAGCAGCTCGACAGGGGGCTTGTATGGCTACACCTTC
CDR3aa: CASSSTGGLYGYTF

abundance: -
v_gene: TRBV9
d_gene: -
j_gene: TRBJ1-1
CDR3nt: TGTGCCAGCAGCGTACTAGGGAACACTGAAGCTTTCTTT
CDR3aa: CASSVLGNTEAFF

abundance: -
v_gene: TRBV2
d_gene: TRBD1
j_gene: TRBJ2-5
CDR3nt: TGTGCCAGCAGGAGACCAGGGGGTCAAGAGACCCAGTACTTC
CDR3aa: CASRRPGGQETQYF

abundance: -
v_gene: TRBV3-1/TRBV3-2
d_gene: -
j_gene: TRBJ1-4
CDR3nt: TGTGCCAGCAGCCATGAGGCAACTAATGAAAAACTGTTTTTT
CDR3aa: CASSHEATNEKLFF

abundance: -
v_gene: TRBV5-8
d_gene: TRBD1
j_gene: TRBJ1-5
CDR3nt: TGTGCCAGCAACTACCCCGGGACAGGATCCAATCAGCCCCAGCATTTT
CDR3aa: CASNYPGTGSNQPQHF

abundance: -
v_gene: TRBV7-9
d_gene: TRBD1
j_gene: TRBJ1-2
CDR3nt: TGTGCCAGCAGCTTAGCATGGGGCCGGACAGGCTATGGCTACACCTTC
CDR3aa: CASSLAWGRTGYGYTF

abundance: -
v_gene: TRBV9
d_gene: -
j_gene: TRBJ1-3
CDR3nt: TGTGCCAGCAGCGTAGATCAGGGAAACACCATATATTTT
CDR3aa: CASSVDQGNTIYF

abundance: -
v_gene: TRBV11-2
d_gene: -
j_gene: TRBJ2-2
CDR3nt: TGTGCCAGCAGCCCCTTAGGGCTAGCCACCGGGGAGCTGTTTTTT
CDR3aa: CASSPLGLATGELFF

abundance: -
v_gene: TRBV7-7
d_gene: -
j_gene: TRBJ2-3
CDR3nt: TGTGCTAGCAGCTTGGGACTGTCAGATACGCAGTATTTT
CDR3aa: CASSLGLSDTQYF

abundance: -
v_gene: TRBV7-9
d_gene: -
j_gene: TRBJ1-3
CDR3nt: TGTGCCAGCAGCCCCTTAATGTACTCTGGAAACACCATATATTTT
CDR3aa: CASSPLMYSGNTIYF

abundance: -
v_gene: TRBV19
d_gene: -
j_gene: TRBJ1-3
CDR3nt: TGTGCCAGTAGTATGGTACACGGGTCCGGAAACACCATATATTTT
CDR3aa: CASSMVHGSGNTIYF

abundance: once
v_gene: TRBV9
d_gene: -
j_gene: TRBJ2-1
CDR3nt: TGTGCCAGCAGCGTAGCTGAAGCGAATGAGCAGTTCTTC
CDR3aa: CASSVAEANEQFF

abundance: -
v_gene: TRBV19
d_gene: -
j_gene: TRBJ2-7
CDR3nt: TGTGCCAGTAGTATGAGGGGGGGTCCCTACGAGCAGTACTTC
CDR3aa: CASSMRGGPYEQYF